This TCR beta chain was sequenced for a study of control samples from healthy donors and cancer patients. The CDR3 is 14 residues long. Trimming removed 2 bases at V and 1 base at J, with 8 bases between. Germline V lookup: CDR1 LGHDT, CDR2 YNNKEL (reference sequence). Profiled with immunoSEQ multiplex PCR; TCRdb holds only in-frame clones, not every one. The sample lists around 200,000 clones; about 93% were seen once. The TCR was taken from a man between 18 and 35 years old in good health. Sequenced sample: blood. The chain employs TRBV3-1 (or the pseudogene TRBV3-2) and TRBJ1-1; D remains ambiguous. This chain's CDR3 is CASSQPVGNTEAFF. The CDR3 DNA is TGTGCCAGCAGCCAACCGGTTGGGAACACTGAAGCTTTCTTT.